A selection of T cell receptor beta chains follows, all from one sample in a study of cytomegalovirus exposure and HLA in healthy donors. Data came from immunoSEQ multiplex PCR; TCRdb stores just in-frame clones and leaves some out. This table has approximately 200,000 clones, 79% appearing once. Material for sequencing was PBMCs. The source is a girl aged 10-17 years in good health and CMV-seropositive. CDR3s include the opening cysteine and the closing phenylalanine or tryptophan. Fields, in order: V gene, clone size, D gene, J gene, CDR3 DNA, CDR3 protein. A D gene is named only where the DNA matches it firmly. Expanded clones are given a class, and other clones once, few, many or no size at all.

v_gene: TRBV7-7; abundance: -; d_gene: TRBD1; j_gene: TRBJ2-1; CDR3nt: TGTGCCAGCAGCTTATCGTCGACAGGGCTGGCTGAGCAGTTCTTC; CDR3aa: CASSLSSTGLAEQFF
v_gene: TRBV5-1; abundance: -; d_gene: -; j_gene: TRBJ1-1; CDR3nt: TGCGCCGGCAGCCCCTCGGACAGGAACACTGAAGCTTTCTTT; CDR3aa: CAGSPSDRNTEAFF
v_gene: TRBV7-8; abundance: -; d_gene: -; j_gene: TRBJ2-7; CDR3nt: TGTGCCAGCAGCCCGACCTGGACAGAGAGCTCCTACGAGCAGTACTTC; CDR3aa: CASSPTWTESSYEQYF
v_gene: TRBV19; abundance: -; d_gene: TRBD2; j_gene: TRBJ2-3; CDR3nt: TGTGCCAGTAGTCCCCCGGGACTAGTCCGGCTAGATACGCAGTATTTT; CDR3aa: CASSPPGLVRLDTQYF
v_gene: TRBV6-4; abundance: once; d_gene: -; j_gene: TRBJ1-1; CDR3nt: TGTGCCAGCAGATCTACTCAAGAAGTCGGTGAAGCTTTCTTT; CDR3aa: CASRSTQEVGEAFF
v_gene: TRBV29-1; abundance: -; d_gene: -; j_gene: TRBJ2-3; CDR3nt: TGCAGCGTTATCAGGACAGCTGCAGATACGCAGTATTTT; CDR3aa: CSVIRTAADTQYF
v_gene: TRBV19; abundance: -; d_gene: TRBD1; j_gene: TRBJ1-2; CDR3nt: TGTGCCAGTAGTCCCACCCAGGGGGTTAACTATGGCTACACCTTC; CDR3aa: CASSPTQGVNYGYTF
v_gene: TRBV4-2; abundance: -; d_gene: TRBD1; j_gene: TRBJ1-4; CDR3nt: TGTGCCAGCAGCCTGGGACAGGGGAATGAAAAACTGTTTTTT; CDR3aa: CASSLGQGNEKLFF
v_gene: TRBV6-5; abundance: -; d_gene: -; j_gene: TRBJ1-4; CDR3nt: TGTGCCAGCAAAACAGGGTTGGCTAATGAAAAACTGTTTTTT; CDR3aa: CASKTGLANEKLFF
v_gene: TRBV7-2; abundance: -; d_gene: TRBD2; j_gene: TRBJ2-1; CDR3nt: TGTGCCAGCAGCCGGGGACTAGCGGGGGTTAGCTCCTACAATGAGCAGTTCTTC; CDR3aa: CASSRGLAGVSSYNEQFF
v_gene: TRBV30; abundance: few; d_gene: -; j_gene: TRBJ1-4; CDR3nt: TGTGCCTGGAGTCCAGGGGTTAATGAAAAACTGTTTTTT; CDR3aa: CAWSPGVNEKLFF
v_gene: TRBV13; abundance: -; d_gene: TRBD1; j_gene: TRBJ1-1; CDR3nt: TGTGCCAGCAGTCCAAGAGGGGGCCCAGTGGGAGCTGAAGCTTTCTTT; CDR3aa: CASSPRGGPVGAEAFF
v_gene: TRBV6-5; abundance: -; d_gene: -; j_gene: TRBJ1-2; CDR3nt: TGTGCCAGCAGTTACGATCACAGGGTGAACTATGGCTACACCTTC; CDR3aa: CASSYDHRVNYGYTF
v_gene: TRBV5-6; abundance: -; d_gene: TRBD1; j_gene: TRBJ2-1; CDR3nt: TGTGCCAGCAGCTTGGACCGGGACAGCTCCTACAATGAGCAGTTCTTC; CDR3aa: CASSLDRDSSYNEQFF
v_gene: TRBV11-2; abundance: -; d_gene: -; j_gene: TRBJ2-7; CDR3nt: TGTGCCAGCAGCGGAACAGGGAGCTACGAGCAGTACTTC; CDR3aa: CASSGTGSYEQYF
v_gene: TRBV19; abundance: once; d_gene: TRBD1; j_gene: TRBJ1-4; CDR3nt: TGTGCCAGTAGTCTCTCCGGGACAGGGTCGGCAGCAACTAATGAAAAACTGTTTTTT; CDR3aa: CASSLSGTGSAATNEKLFF
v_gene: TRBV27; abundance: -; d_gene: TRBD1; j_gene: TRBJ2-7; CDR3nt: TGTGCCAGCAGTTTCCTGGGACAGAGTCCTTACGAGCAGTACTTC; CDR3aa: CASSFLGQSPYEQYF
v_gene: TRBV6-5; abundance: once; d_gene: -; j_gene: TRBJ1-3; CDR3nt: TGTGCCAGCAGTTACTCCTCCCCAGGGCCCGGAAACACCATATATTTT; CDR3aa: CASSYSSPGPGNTIYF
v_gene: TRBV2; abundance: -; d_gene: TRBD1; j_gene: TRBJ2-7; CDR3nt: TGTGCCAGCAGTGAGGGGACAGTTTACGAGCAGTACTTC; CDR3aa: CASSEGTVYEQYF
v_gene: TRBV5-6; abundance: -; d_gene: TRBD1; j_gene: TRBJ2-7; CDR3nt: TGTGCCAGCAGCTTTGGGGACAGACTAACGAGCTCCTACGAGCAGTACTTC; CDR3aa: CASSFGDRLTSSYEQYF
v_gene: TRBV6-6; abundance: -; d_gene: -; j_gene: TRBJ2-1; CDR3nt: TGTGCCAGCACGTCCTACAATGAGCAGTTCTTC; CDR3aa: CASTSYNEQFF
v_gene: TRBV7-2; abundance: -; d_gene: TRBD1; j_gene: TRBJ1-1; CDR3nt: TGTGCCAGCAGCTTATCCCAGGGGGCCACTGAAGCTTTCTTT; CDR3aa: CASSLSQGATEAFF
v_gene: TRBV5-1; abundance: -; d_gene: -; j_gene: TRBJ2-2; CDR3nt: TGCGCCAGTAAACCAGGGGTCGGGGAGCTGTTTTTT; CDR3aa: CASKPGVGELFF
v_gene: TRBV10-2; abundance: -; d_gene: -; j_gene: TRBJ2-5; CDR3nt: TGCGCCAGCACCGACCCGGGACAACCCCTAGGGGAGACCCAGTACTTC; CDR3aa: CASTDPGQPLGETQYF
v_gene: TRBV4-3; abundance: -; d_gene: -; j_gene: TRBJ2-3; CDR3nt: TGCGCCAGCAGCCAAGTGTCTTCAGGTGCTAATGGTCCGCAGTATTTT; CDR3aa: CASSQVSSGANGPQYF
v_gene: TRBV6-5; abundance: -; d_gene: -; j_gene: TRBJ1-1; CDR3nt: TGTGCCAGCAGTTACTCTGGCAGGGTCACTGAAGCTTTCTTT; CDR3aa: CASSYSGRVTEAFF
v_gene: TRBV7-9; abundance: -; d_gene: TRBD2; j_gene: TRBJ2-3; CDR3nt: TGTGCCAGCAGCTTATTGGGAGCGGGGGGCTACACAGATACGCAGTATTTT; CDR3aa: CASSLLGAGGYTDTQYF
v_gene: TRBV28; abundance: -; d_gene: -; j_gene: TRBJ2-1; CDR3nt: TGTGCCAGCCGCAGCAGAGACAGGCAGGAGGCGGTGCATGAGCAGTTCTTC; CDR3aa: CASRSRDRQEAVHEQFF
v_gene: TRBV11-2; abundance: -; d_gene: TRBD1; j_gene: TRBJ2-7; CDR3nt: TGTGCCAGCAGCTTAGCCTTGACAGGGTGGGAATCCTACGAGCAGTACTTC; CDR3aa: CASSLALTGWESYEQYF
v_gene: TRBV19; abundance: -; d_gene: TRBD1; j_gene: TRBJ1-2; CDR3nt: TGTGCCAGTAGTACAGGGGGTGATGGCTACACCTTC; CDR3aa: CASSTGGDGYTF
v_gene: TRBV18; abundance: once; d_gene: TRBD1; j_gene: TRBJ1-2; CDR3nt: TGTGCCAGCTCAGTAGGGACAGGCGGAAGTATTGGCTACACCTTC; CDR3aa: CASSVGTGGSIGYTF
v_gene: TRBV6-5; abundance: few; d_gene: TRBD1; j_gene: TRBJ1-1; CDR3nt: TGTGCCAGCAGTACCTCGGGACAGGGTGCTTTCTTT; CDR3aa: CASSTSGQGAFF
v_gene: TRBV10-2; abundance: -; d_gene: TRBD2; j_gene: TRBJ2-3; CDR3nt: TGCGCCAGCACTACCCTAGCGGGCCTAACGGCTGGCACAGATACGCAGTATTTT; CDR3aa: CASTTLAGLTAGTDTQYF
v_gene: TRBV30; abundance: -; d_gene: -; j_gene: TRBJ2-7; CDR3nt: TGTGCCTGGACTTCTGCCTACGAGCAGTACTTC; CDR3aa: CAWTSAYEQYF
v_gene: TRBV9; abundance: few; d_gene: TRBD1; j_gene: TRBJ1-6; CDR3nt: TGTGCCAGCAGCGTAACTGGGGACAGGGGTAATTCACCCCTCCACTTT; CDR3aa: CASSVTGDRGNSPLHF
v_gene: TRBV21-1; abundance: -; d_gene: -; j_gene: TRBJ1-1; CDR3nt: TGTGCCAGCCCGGGAGGGGACGCCAGACTGAACACTGAAGCTTTCTTT; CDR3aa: CASPGGDARLNTEAFF
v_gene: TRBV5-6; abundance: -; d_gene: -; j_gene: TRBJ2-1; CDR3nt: TGTGCCAGCAGCTTGGACAGGGTCAATGAGCAGTTCTTC; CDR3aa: CASSLDRVNEQFF
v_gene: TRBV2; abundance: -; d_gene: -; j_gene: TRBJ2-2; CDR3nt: TGTGCCAGCCGTGGACCGAGGGGGGAGCTGTTTTTT; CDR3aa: CASRGPRGELFF
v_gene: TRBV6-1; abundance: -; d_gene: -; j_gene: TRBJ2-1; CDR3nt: TGTGCCAGCAGTGCCTTCCACAATGAGCAGTTCTTC; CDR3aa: CASSAFHNEQFF
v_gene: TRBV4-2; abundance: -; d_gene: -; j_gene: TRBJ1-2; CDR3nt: TGTGCCAGCAGACTTCCAGGGGCGGCTGGCTACACCTTC; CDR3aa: CASRLPGAAGYTF
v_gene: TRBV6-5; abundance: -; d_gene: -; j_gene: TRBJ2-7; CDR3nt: TGTGCCAGCAGCCTAGGGGGTAGCTCCTACGAGCAGTACTTC; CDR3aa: CASSLGGSSYEQYF
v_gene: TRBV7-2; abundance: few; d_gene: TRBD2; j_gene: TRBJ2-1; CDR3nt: TGTGCCAGCAGCGCGGGACTAGCGGGGGACAATGAGCAGTTCTTC; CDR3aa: CASSAGLAGDNEQFF
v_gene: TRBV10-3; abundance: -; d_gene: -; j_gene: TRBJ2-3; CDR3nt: TGTGCCATCAGTGACGGGCAGGGTCTATTGGATACGCAGTATTTT; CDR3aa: CAISDGQGLLDTQYF
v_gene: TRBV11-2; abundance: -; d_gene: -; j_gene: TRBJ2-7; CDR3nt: TGTGCCAGCAGCTTAGCGACGGGGTACGAGCAGTACTTC; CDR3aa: CASSLATGYEQYF
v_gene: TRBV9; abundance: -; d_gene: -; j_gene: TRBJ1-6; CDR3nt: TGTGCCAGCAGCACCCAGGCAGGGGCTAATTCACCCCTCCACTTT; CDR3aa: CASSTQAGANSPLHF